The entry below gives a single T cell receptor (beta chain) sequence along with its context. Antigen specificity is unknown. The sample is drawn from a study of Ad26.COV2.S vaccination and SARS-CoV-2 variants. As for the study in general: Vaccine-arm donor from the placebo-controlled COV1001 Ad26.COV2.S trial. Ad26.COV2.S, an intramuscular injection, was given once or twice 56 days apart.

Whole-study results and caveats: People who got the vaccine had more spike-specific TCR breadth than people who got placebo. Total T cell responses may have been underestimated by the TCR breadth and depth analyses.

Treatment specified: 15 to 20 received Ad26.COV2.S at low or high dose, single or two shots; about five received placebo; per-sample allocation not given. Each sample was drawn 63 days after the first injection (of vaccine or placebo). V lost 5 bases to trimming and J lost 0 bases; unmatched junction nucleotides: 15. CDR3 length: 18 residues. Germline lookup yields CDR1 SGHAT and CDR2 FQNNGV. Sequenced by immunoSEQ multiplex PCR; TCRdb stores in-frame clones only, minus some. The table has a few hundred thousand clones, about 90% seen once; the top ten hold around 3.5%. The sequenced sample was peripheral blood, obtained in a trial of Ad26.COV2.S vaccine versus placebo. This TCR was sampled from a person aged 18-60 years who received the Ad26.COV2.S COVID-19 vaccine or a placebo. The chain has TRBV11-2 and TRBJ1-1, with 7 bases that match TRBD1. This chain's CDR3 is CASSPGTADNFLNTEAFF. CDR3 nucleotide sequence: TGTGCCAGCAGCCCTGGGACAGCCGATAACTTTTTGAACACTGAAGCTTTCTTT.